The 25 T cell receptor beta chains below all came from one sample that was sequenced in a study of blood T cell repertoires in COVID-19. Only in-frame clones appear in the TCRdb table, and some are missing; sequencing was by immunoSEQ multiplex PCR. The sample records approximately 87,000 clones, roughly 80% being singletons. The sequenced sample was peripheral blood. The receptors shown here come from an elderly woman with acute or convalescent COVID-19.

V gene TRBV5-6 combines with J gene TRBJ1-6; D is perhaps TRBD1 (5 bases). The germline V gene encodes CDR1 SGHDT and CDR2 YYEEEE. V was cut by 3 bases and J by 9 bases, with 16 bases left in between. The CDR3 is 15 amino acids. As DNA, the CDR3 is TGTGCCAGCAGCTCACCAGGGCAGACGGCTTCACCCCTCCACTTT. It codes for CASSSPGQTASPLHF.

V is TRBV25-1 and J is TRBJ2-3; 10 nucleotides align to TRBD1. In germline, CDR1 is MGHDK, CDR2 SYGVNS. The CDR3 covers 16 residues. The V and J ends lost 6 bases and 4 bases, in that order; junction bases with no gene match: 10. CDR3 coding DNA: TGTGCCAGCAGCCCTGGGGGACAGGGGCGTGCAGATACGCAGTATTTT. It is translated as CASSPGGQGRADTQYF.

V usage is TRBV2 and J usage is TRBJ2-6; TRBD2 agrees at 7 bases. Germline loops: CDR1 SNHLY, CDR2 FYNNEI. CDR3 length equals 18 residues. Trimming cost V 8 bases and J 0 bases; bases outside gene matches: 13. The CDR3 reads CASLGWGGSSSGANVLTF. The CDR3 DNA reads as TGTGCCAGCCTCGGTTGGGGGGGTTCAAGCTCTGGGGCCAACGTCCTGACTTTC.

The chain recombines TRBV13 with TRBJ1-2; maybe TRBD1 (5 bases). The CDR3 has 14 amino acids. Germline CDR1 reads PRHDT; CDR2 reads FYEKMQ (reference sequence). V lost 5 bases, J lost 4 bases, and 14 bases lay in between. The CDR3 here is CASSAQALTYGYTF. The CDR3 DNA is TGTGCCAGCAGCGCACAGGCTCTGACCTATGGCTACACCTTC.

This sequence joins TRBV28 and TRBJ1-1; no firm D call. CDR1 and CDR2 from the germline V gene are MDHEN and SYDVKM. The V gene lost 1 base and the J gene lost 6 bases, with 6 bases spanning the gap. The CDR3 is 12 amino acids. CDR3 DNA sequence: TGTGCCAGCAGTTTATCGTCGGCTGAAGCTTTCTTT. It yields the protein CASSLSSAEAFF.

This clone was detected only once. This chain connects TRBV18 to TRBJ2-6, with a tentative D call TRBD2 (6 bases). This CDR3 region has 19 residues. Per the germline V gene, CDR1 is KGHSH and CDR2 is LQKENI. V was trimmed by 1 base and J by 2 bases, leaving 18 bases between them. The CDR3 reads CASSPLPPGSQAGANVLTF. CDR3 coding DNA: TGTGCCAGCTCACCACTTCCCCCCGGGAGCCAAGCTGGGGCCAACGTCCTGACTTTC.

The CDR3 nucleotides are TGTGCCACCAGTGTCCACCACAGGCCCTCTGGAAACACCATATATTTT. This sequence encodes CATSVHHRPSGNTIYF. The gene calls are TRBV24-1 and TRBJ1-3; TRBD1 might be the D (5 bases). V shed 5 bases and J shed 0 bases, with 13 bases lying between them. Germline V gene sequence: CDR1 KGHDR, CDR2 SFDVKD. The length of the CDR3 is 16 residues.

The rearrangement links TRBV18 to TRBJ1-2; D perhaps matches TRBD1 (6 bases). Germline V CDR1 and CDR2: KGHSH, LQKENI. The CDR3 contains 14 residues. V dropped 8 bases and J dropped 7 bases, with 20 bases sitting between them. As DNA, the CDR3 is TGTGCCAGCACCCGGGACACGGTGGCGAGTGGCTACACCTTC. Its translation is CASTRDTVASGYTF.

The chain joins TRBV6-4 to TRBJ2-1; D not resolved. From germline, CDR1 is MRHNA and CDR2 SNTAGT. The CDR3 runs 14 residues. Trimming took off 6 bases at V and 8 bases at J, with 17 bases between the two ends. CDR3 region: CASRDSSRTDEQFF. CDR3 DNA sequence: TGTGCCAGCAGAGATTCAAGCCGCACGGATGAGCAGTTCTTC.

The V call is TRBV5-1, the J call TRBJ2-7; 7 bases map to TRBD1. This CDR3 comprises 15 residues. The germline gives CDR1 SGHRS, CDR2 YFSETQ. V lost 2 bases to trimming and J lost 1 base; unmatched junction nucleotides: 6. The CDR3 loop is CASSFDGTVSYEQYF. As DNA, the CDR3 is TGCGCCAGCAGCTTTGATGGGACAGTTTCCTACGAGCAGTACTTC.

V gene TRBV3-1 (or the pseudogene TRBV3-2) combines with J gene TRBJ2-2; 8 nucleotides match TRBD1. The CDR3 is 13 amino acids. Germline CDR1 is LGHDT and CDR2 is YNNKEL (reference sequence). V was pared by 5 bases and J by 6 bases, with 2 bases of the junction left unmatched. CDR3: CASSGQGPGELFF. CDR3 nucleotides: TGTGCCAGCAGCGGACAGGGTCCCGGGGAGCTGTTTTTT.

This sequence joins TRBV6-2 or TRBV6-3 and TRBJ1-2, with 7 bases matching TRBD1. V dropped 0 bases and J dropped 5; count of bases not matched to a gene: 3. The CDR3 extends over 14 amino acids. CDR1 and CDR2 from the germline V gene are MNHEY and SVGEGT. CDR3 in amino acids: CASSYSGTEYGYTF. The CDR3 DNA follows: TGTGCCAGCAGTTACTCCGGGACAGAATATGGCTACACCTTC.

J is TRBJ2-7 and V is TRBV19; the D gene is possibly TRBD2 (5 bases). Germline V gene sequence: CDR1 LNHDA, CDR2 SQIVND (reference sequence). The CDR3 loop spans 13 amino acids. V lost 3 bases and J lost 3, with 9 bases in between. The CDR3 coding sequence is TGTGCCAGTAGTATTTGGGGAGTCTACGAGCAGTACTTC. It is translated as CASSIWGVYEQYF.

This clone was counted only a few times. The CDR3 is CASSIPRALNQPQHF. The CDR3, as DNA: TGTGCCAGTAGTATCCCCCGAGCCCTAAATCAGCCCCAGCATTTT. V gene TRBV19 combines with J gene TRBJ1-5, with D hard to call. Germline loops: CDR1 LNHDA, CDR2 SQIVND (reference sequence). This CDR3 spans 15 amino acids. V lost 3 bases and J lost 4, with 13 bases in between.

The CDR3 protein is CAWSVKHLGQGAPSYGYTF. The CDR3 DNA reads as TGTGCCTGGAGTGTAAAGCATTTGGGACAGGGGGCTCCCAGCTATGGCTACACCTTC. This chain uses TRBV30 with TRBJ1-2, with TRBD1 matching 12 bases. From germline, CDR1 is GTSNPN and CDR2 SVGIG (reference sequence). CDR3 size: 19 residues. J gave up 4 bases and V 0 bases, and 15 bases lay outside the gene matches.

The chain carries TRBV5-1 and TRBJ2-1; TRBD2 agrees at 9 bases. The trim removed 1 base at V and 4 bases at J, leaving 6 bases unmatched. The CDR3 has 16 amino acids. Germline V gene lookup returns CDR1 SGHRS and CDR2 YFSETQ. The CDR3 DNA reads TGCGCCAGCAGCTTGTCGTCGCTAGCGGGGTACAATGAGCAGTTCTTC. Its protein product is CASSLSSLAGYNEQFF.

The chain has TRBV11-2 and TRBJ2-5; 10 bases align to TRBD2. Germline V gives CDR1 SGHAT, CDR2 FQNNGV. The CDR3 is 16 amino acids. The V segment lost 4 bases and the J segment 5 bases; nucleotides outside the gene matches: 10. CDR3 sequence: CASSSILAGAAETQYF. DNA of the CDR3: TGTGCCAGCAGCTCGATTCTAGCGGGGGCCGCGGAGACCCAGTACTTC.

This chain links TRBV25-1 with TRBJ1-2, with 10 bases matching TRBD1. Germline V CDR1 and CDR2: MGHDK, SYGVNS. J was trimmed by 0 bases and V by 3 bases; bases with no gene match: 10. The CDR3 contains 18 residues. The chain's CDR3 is CASSDFRQGASSNYGYTF. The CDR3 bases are TGTGCCAGCAGTGATTTCCGACAGGGGGCTAGCTCTAACTATGGCTACACCTTC.

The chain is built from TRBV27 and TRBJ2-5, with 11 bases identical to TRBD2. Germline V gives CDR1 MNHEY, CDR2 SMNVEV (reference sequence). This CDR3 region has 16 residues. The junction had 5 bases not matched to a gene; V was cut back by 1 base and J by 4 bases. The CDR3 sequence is CASSLFSGGARETQYF. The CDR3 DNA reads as TGTGCCAGCAGTTTATTTAGCGGGGGGGCCAGAGAGACCCAGTACTTC.

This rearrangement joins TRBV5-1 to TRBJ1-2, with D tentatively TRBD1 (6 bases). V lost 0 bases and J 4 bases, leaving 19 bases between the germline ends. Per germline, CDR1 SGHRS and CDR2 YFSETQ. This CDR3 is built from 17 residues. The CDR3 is CASSLAGSDRWSYGYTF. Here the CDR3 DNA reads TGCGCCAGCAGCTTGGCGGGGTCTGACAGGTGGTCCTATGGCTACACCTTC.

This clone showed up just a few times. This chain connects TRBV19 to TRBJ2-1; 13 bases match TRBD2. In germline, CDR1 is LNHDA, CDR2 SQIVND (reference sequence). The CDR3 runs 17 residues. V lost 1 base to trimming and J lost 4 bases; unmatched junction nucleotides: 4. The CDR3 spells CASSIARTSGGYNEQFF. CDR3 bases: TGTGCCAGTAGTATAGCCCGGACTAGCGGGGGATACAATGAGCAGTTCTTC.

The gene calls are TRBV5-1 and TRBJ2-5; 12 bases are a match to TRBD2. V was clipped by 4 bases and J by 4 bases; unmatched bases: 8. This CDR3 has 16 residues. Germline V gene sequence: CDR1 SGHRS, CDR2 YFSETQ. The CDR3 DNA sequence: TGCGCCAGCAGCCGATGGACTAGCGGGGCCTCAGAGACCCAGTACTTC. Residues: CASSRWTSGASETQYF.

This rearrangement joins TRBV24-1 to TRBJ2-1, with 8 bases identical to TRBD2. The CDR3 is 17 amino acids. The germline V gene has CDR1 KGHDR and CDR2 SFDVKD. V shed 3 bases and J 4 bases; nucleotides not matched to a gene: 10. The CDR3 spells CATSDGLRGGHYNEQFF. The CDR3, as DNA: TGTGCCACCAGTGATGGACTTCGGGGGGGCCATTACAATGAGCAGTTCTTC.

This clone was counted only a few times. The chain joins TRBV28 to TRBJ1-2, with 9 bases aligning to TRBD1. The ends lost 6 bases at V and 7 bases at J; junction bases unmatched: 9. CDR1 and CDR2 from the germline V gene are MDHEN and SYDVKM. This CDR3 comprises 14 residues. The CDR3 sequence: CASSHRGPGRGYTF. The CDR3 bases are TGTGCCAGCAGCCACAGGGGGCCCGGCCGTGGCTACACCTTC.

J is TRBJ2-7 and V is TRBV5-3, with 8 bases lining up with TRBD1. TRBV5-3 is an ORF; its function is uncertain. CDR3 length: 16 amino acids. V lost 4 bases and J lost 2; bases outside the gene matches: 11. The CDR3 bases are TGTGCCAGAAGCCAAATACGACAGGGGCGTACCTACGAGCAGTACTTC. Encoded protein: CARSQIRQGRTYEQYF.